The text below deals with one TCR beta chain. V gave up 0 bases and J gave up 0 bases, with 4 bases separating them. Germline lookup yields CDR1 SGHRS and CDR2 YFSETQ. CDR3 length equals 14 residues. The sample is drawn from a study of blood T cell repertoires in COVID-19. Methods used by the authors: Amplified reference gene primers provided the basis for estimating nucleated cell counts. Method: immunoSEQ multiplex PCR; TCRdb's copy keeps in-frame clones and lacks some. That table supplies the V and J calls and clone size; D and trimming were determined from the DNA. The table includes about 200,000 clones, roughly 86% detected once.

Sequencing was carried out using PBMCs or T cells enriched from blood (not recorded which). The J gene is TRBJ1-3, the V gene TRBV5-1, with D uncertain. The TCR was taken from a middle-aged man with acute COVID-19. The CDR3 region is CASSLASSGNTIYF. CDR3 in DNA: TGCGCCAGCAGCTTGGCCTCCTCTGGAAACACCATATATTTT.